These T cell receptor beta chains were read from a single sample in a study of shared clonotypes between healthy human individuals. Some clones are missing from TCRdb's copy, which holds only in-frame ones; the method was immunoSEQ multiplex PCR. The sample yields 1,100,000 or so clones, about four fifths seen once. Sequenced material: memory CD4+ T cells from PBMCs. These receptors originate from a man aged 18-30 years in good health. Some clones in this sample may be carry-over from other donors' samples. Each CDR3 is given without its conserved first and last residue.

j_call v_call cdr3_length cdr3_aa
TRBJ2-5 TRBV5-6 15 ASSLRRAGGLWETQY
TRBJ2-4 TRBV7-9 14 ASSLWPEARADIQY
TRBJ2-1 TRBV5-1 13 ASRETGNPYNEQF
TRBJ2-3 TRBV2 14 ASAELTGGGTDTQY
TRBJ1-5 TRBV5-1 13 ASSLSGDGSQPQH
TRBJ2-3 TRBV19 11 ASSIGFTDTQY
TRBJ2-1 TRBV6-5 13 ASSYGAAAYNEQF
TRBJ2-5 TRBV11-2 12 ASSLGPAGETQY
TRBJ1-5 TRBV6-1 14 ASSEAPGLGNQPQH
TRBJ1-1 TRBV7-3 12 ASSLMGGNTEAF
TRBJ2-3 TRBV2 10 ASSEARDTQY
TRBJ2-7 TRBV4-2 14 ASSQDLSTSIGEQY
TRBJ1-1 TRBV4-1 13 ASSQVSTGAYEAF
TRBJ1-3 TRBV9 12 ASSKGQSGNTIY
TRBJ2-7 TRBV28 14 ASRRGGTSSSYEQY
TRBJ1-3 TRBV13 13 ASSLGRTAGNTIY
TRBJ2-1 TRBV7-2 13 ASSLTGQAYNEQF
TRBJ2-7 TRBV21-1 13 ASSKRGDPSYEQY
TRBJ1-1 TRBV15 12 ATSRDRENTEAF
TRBJ2-1 TRBV2 10 ASSGGGNEQF
TRBJ1-5 TRBV7-8 14 ASSLGGTVSNQPQH
TRBJ2-7 TRBV5-4 11 ASSRGPSYEQY
TRBJ1-2 TRBV5-4 12 ASSVIKPIDGYT
TRBJ2-3 TRBV6-6 13 ASSYRTGATDTQY
TRBJ2-7 TRBV9 13 ASSVGKRGFYEQY
TRBJ1-2 TRBV5-1 14 ASSSSRVGTNYGYT
TRBJ2-3 TRBV11-2 14 ASSPSLAGGGDTQY
TRBJ2-1 TRBV5-1 14 ASSLEASGRRNEQF
TRBJ2-1 TRBV21-1 16 ASSDKNRVSSSYNEQF
TRBJ2-6 TRBV5-4 10 ASSTGANVLT
TRBJ2-7 TRBV5-6 11 ASSLVTSYEQY
NA TRBV11-3 11 ASSLDSHYEQY
TRBJ1-5 TRBV25-1 12 ASSEITGDQPQH
TRBJ2-6 TRBV7-3 18 ASSLMSGVPTSEGANVLT
TRBJ2-3 TRBV5-1 12 ASSSGLAGDTQY
TRBJ2-5 TRBV15 13 ATSRGPGVQETQY
TRBJ2-5 TRBV5-4 13 ASKLGGSRGETQY
TRBJ2-3 TRBV5-4 11 ASSSDSGQPQY